The next 8 T cell receptor beta chains were all read from a single sample in a study of blood T cell repertoires in COVID-19. Produced via immunoSEQ multiplex PCR; TCRdb's table is partial and in-frame only. Of roughly 170,000 clones in the sample, around 80% were seen once. The sequencing sample was made of peripheral blood. These receptors all stem from a human donor in a cohort sampled during active COVID-19.

This clone occurred once. The CDR3 here is CATRQGWRNSYNEQFF. For the CDR3, the DNA is TGTGCCACCAGACAGGGTTGGCGGAACTCCTACAATGAGCAGTTCTTC. The chain links TRBV24-1 to TRBJ2-1, with D perhaps matching TRBD1 (6 bases). V lost 7 bases, J lost 0 bases, and 15 bases lay in between. CDR3 length: 16 amino acids. CDR1 KGHDR and CDR2 SFDVKD come from the germline V gene.

The chain carries TRBV5-1 and TRBJ1-6; D is perhaps TRBD1 (5 bases). CDR3 size: 16 residues. V shed 0 bases and J shed 14 bases, with 21 bases lying between them. Germline V gene sequence: CDR1 SGHRS, CDR2 YFSETQ. CDR3 protein: CASSLAGGAPSEALHF. CDR3 in DNA: TGCGCCAGCAGCTTGGCCGGAGGGGCCCCATCCGAGGCCCTCCACTTT.

CDR3 loop: CASSPREGRGRVELFF. CDR3 DNA sequence: TGTGCCAGCAGCCCCCGGGAGGGGCGGGGCCGGGTAGAGCTGTTTTTT. The rearrangement links TRBV9 to TRBJ2-2; TRBD2 matches at 8 bases. This CDR3 has 16 amino acids. Germline values: CDR1 SGDLS, CDR2 YYNGEE. The ends lost 4 bases at V and 11 bases at J; junction bases unmatched: 16.

The chain uses TRBV20-1 and TRBJ2-3; tentatively, D is TRBD2 (5 bases). CDR3 length: 11 amino acids. V lost 3 bases and J 8 bases, leaving 9 bases between the germline ends. Germline values: CDR1 DFQATT, CDR2 SNEGSKA (reference sequence). The CDR3 sequence: CSARRVGTQYF. Written as DNA, the CDR3 is TGCAGTGCTAGGCGGGTCGGTACGCAGTATTTT.

The rearrangement uses TRBV3-1 (or the pseudogene TRBV3-2) and TRBJ2-7; D call uncertain. Trimming removed 0 bases from V and 3 bases from J, with 9 bases in between. This CDR3 contains 14 residues. The germline CDR1 and CDR2 sequences are LGHDT and YNNKEL (reference sequence). The CDR3 is CASSQESRGYEQYF. CDR3 DNA: TGTGCCAGCAGCCAAGAGTCCCGAGGCTACGAGCAGTACTTC.

This clone was counted a few times. V gene TRBV4-1 combines with J gene TRBJ2-7; D perhaps matches TRBD1 (6 bases). The V end was cut by 3 bases, the J end by 6 bases, with 9 bases between. The CDR3 totals 12 residues. Germline V gene sequence: CDR1 MGHRA, CDR2 YSYEKL. CDR3 coding DNA: TGCGCCAGCAGCCAGATCAGGGGCGAGCAGTACTTC. This gives the protein CASSQIRGEQYF.

The chain uses TRBV2 and TRBJ2-5; a weak D match, TRBD1 (5 bases). V gave up 6 bases and J gave up 0 bases, with 11 bases separating them. There are 14 residues in the CDR3. Germline V gene lookup returns CDR1 SNHLY and CDR2 FYNNEI. CDR3 loop: CASSPDRNQETQYF. Written as DNA, the CDR3 is TGTGCCAGCAGCCCCGACAGAAACCAAGAGACCCAGTACTTC.

The rearrangement joins TRBV2 to TRBJ1-5, with D possibly matching TRBD1 (5 bases). The CDR3 is made up of 15 amino acids. V lost 3 bases and J 7 bases, leaving 16 bases between the germline ends. CDR1 is SNHLY and CDR2 is FYNNEI in the germline V gene. CDR3 nucleotides: TGTGCCAGCAGTGAGAAGGGGCGTTTCGGCCAGCCCCAGCATTTT. Translated, it gives CASSEKGRFGQPQHF.